This T cell receptor (beta chain) was identified in a study of CD8 T cells in ankylosing spondylitis. Study observations and caveats: The authors reported significant enrichment of disease-linked clones in matched ankylosing spondylitis synovial fluid. Within peripheral blood, clones linked to disease were CD8+ and relatively rare. Earlier reports found some motif variants in synovial fluid and blood in reactive arthritis. A motif in TCR beta, a set of under ten highly homologous variants, appeared characteristic of ankylosing spondylitis blood.

The germline CDR1 and CDR2 sequences are SGHVS and FNYEAQ. The V end was cut by 3 bases, the J end by 5 bases, with 11 bases between. The CDR3 spans 13 residues. As concerns this clonotype: Its matching antigen is unknown.

MiXCR, run by TCRdb on the 5' RACE reads, gives a single entry per CDR3 protein. This table holds roughly 160,000 distinct CDR3 sequences, 9.5% to 10% found once. This clonotype was sampled from a female donor with ankylosing spondylitis or in good health (not recorded which). The sample taken for sequencing was blood, either unsorted or a sorted T cell fraction (not recorded which). This chain links TRBV7-6 with TRBJ2-7, with D perhaps TRBD1 or TRBD2 (5 bases each). The CDR3: CASSFEGTHEQYF. The CDR3 nucleotides are TGTGCCAGCAGCTTTGAGGGGACCCACGAGCAGTACTTC.